The next 21 T cell receptor beta chains were all read from a single sample in a study of T cell changes during pregnancy in multiple sclerosis. Generated by immunoSEQ multiplex PCR, the TCRdb table keeps only in-frame clones and is missing some. The data contain approximately 17,000 clones, 95% to 97% of them singletons. The sequencing here drew on peripheral blood, taken in the third trimester of pregnancy. The receptor set was obtained from a female donor with multiple sclerosis, enrolled in a pregnancy study.

This chain joins TRBV19 and TRBJ2-7, with 8 nucleotides matching TRBD1. Germline CDR1 reads LNHDA; CDR2 reads SQIVND (reference sequence). J was trimmed by 3 bases and V by 3 bases; bases with no gene match: 7. The CDR3 length is 15 residues. CDR3: CASSMEAGGFYEQYF. CDR3 nucleotide sequence: TGTGCCAGTAGTATGGAGGCAGGGGGCTTCTACGAGCAGTACTTC.

The genes are TRBV11-1 and TRBJ2-5; D remains ambiguous. From germline, CDR1 is SGHAT and CDR2 FQDESV (reference sequence). Trimming removed 3 bases at V and 2 bases at J, with 4 bases between. CDR3 length: 12 residues. For the CDR3, the DNA is TGTGCCAGCAGCTTGGCACAAGAGACCCAGTACTTC. Translating gives CASSLAQETQYF. Full variable domain (outside the CDR3, taken from reference TRBV11-1 and TRBJ2-5): EAEVAQSPRYKITEKSQAVAFWCDPISGHATLYWYRQILGQGPELLVQFQDESVVDDSQLPKDRFSAERLKGVDSTLKIQPAELGDSAMYLCASSLAQETQYFGPGTRLLVL.

The chain carries TRBV30 and TRBJ2-7; TRBD2 matches 7 bases. V dropped 5 bases and J dropped 0; count of bases not matched to a gene: 7. The CDR3 has 14 amino acids. From germline, CDR1 is GTSNPN and CDR2 SVGIG (reference sequence). CDR3 protein: CAWSAGRSSYEQYF. Written as DNA, the CDR3 is TGTGCCTGGTCAGCGGGACGAAGCTCCTACGAGCAGTACTTC.

The chain recombines TRBV6-1 with TRBJ1-1; the D is unclear. Germline lookup yields CDR1 MNHNS and CDR2 SASEGT. The length of the CDR3 is 14 residues. With 7 bases removed from V and 0 bases from J, the gap between germline ends came to 12 bases. This CDR3 reads CASIFRSLNTEAFF. In DNA form, the CDR3 reads TGTGCCAGCATCTTCAGGTCTTTGAACACTGAAGCTTTCTTT.

This chain joins TRBV7-2 and TRBJ2-1; 10 bases match TRBD2. CDR1 is SGHTA and CDR2 is FQGNSA in the germline V gene. After removal of 0 bases from V and 2 bases from J, the junction contained 1 base not matched to a gene. This CDR3 has 16 amino acids. The CDR3 nucleotides are TGTGCCAGCAGCTTAGCCCTAGCGGGAGCCTACAATGAGCAGTTCTTC. Its translation is CASSLALAGAYNEQFF. Complete variable domain (other parts from reference TRBV7-2 and TRBJ2-1): GAGVSQSPSNKVTEKGKDVELRCDPISGHTALYWYRQSLGQGLEFLIYFQGNSAPDKSGLPSDRFSAERTGGSVSTLTIQRTQQEDSAVYLCASSLALAGAYNEQFFGPGTRLTVL.

This chain connects TRBV7-9 to TRBJ1-6, with D unresolved. The CDR3 is made up of 13 amino acids. Germline V gene data show CDR1 as SEHNR and CDR2 as FQNEAQ (reference sequence). Trimming left V 5 bases short and J 11 bases short, with 13 bases between. The CDR3 spells CASSALGGTPLHF. CDR3 DNA: TGTGCCAGCAGCGCGCTGGGAGGAACACCCCTCCACTTT.

The genes are TRBV6-6 and TRBJ2-7; 9 bases are a match to TRBD2. The CDR3 is 14 residues long. The V gene's germline CDR1 is MNHNY and CDR2 SVGAGI (reference sequence). Trimming cost V 4 bases and J 7 bases; bases outside gene matches: 8. The CDR3 bases are TGTGCCAGCAGTTCCAGCGGGGGGAGAGGTGAGCAGTACTTC. Its protein product is CASSSSGGRGEQYF.

The chain carries TRBV9 and TRBJ1-3; TRBD1 agrees at 7 bases. The CDR3 totals 15 residues. The germline CDR1 and CDR2 sequences are SGDLS and YYNGEE. Trimming at V came to 3 bases and at J to 3 bases, leaving 6 bases not matched to a gene. The CDR3 DNA sequence: TGTGCCAGCAGCGGACCGGGACAGCTTGGAAACACCATATATTTT. It codes for CASSGPGQLGNTIYF.

This rearrangement joins TRBV6-4 to TRBJ1-5, with 12 nucleotides matching TRBD1. In germline, CDR1 is MRHNA, CDR2 SNTAGT. This CDR3 region has 15 residues. V lost 6 bases to trimming and J lost 7 bases; unmatched junction nucleotides: 7. The CDR3 DNA sequence: TGTGCCAGCAGCCCGGGACAGGGGGCGCGACAGCCCCAGCATTTT. It codes for CASSPGQGARQPQHF.

The rearrangement links TRBV18 to TRBJ2-3; D perhaps matches TRBD2 (6 bases). Trimming removed 3 bases at V and 5 bases at J, with 6 bases between. This CDR3 has 12 amino acids. The germline V gene has CDR1 KGHSH and CDR2 LQKENI. Written as DNA, the CDR3 is TGTGCCAGCTCACCGGGGGGAGATACGCAGTATTTT. It is translated as CASSPGGDTQYF.

The V call is TRBV7-2, the J call TRBJ1-1; D call uncertain. Germline loops: CDR1 SGHTA, CDR2 FQGNSA. CDR3 length: 15 amino acids. V lost 2 bases, J lost 8 bases, and 18 bases lay in between. CDR3 protein: CASSLFGTVSSEAFF. CDR3 bases: TGTGCCAGCAGCTTATTCGGAACAGTGTCGTCGGAAGCTTTCTTT.

V and J are TRBV5-1 and TRBJ1-3, with 7 bases fitting TRBD1. Germline V gene lookup returns CDR1 SGHRS and CDR2 YFSETQ. This CDR3 is built from 15 residues. V lost 0 bases and J lost 1; bases outside the gene matches: 1. CDR3 protein: CASSLAQGSGNTIYF. CDR3 DNA sequence: TGCGCCAGCAGCTTGGCACAGGGGTCTGGAAACACCATATATTTT.

The chain employs TRBV6-1 and TRBJ2-5, with 7 nucleotides matching TRBD1. Germline V gives CDR1 MNHNS, CDR2 SASEGT. CDR3 length equals 15 residues. The ends lost 4 bases at V and 1 base at J; junction bases unmatched: 6. The DNA for the CDR3 is TGTGCCAGCAGTGTTCAATCAGGGGGCCAAGAGACCCAGTACTTC. This codes for CASSVQSGGQETQYF.

The chain is built from TRBV2 and TRBJ1-1, with 7 bases aligning to TRBD1. The trim removed 8 bases at V and 8 bases at J, leaving 8 bases unmatched. The CDR3 contains 12 residues. Germline V gene data show CDR1 as SNHLY and CDR2 as FYNNEI. The CDR3 loop is CASLNEGAEAFF. CDR3 nucleotides: TGTGCCAGCCTCAACGAGGGGGCAGAAGCTTTCTTT. Supplemented by reference TRBV2 and TRBJ1-1, the full variable domain reads EPEVTQTPSHQVTQMGQEVILRCVPISNHLYFYWYRQILGQKVEFLVSFYNNEISEKSEIFDDQFSVERPDGSNFTLKIRSTKLEDSAMYFCASLNEGAEAFFGQGTRLTVV.

The chain joins TRBV19 to TRBJ1-2; D unclear. Trimming cost V 4 bases and J 3 bases, with 18 bases left between them. Looked up from germline, CDR1 is LNHDA and CDR2 is SQIVND (reference sequence). CDR3 length equals 16 residues. DNA for the CDR3: TGTGCCAGTAGTACCCGGGGAGGGAAGGCGGACTATGGCTACACCTTC. Encoded protein: CASSTRGGKADYGYTF. The full variable domain, its missing parts supplied by reference TRBV19 and TRBJ1-2, is DGGITQSPKYLFRKEGQNVTLSCEQNLNHDAMYWYRQDPGQGLRLIYYSQIVNDFQKGDIAEGYSVSREKKESFPLTVTSAQKNPTAFYLCASSTRGGKADYGYTFGSGTRLTVV.

The chain couples TRBV5-1 to TRBJ2-7; D unresolved. This CDR3 spans 13 amino acids. Trimming removed 7 bases at V and 0 bases at J, with 11 bases between. Germline-derived CDR1 and CDR2 are SGHRS and YFSETQ. The CDR3 bases are TGCGCCAGCGGCTGGTCGAGCTCCTACGAGCAGTACTTC. This sequence encodes CASGWSSSYEQYF. The variable domain in full, completed from reference TRBV5-1 and TRBJ2-7, reads KAGVTQTPRYLIKTRGQQVTLSCSPISGHRSVSWYQQTPGQGLQFLFEYFSETQRNKGNFPGRFSGRQFSNSRSEMNVSTLELGDSALYLCASGWSSSYEQYFGPGTRLTVT.

This clone was found once. V is TRBV5-1 and J is TRBJ2-7; the D gene is possibly TRBD2 (7 bases). V was clipped by 4 bases and J by 5 bases, with 16 bases between them. From germline, CDR1 is SGHRS and CDR2 YFSETQ. CDR3 length: 14 residues. CDR3 sequence: CASSARGGNDEQYF. The CDR3, as DNA: TGCGCCAGCAGCGCCAGGGGAGGGAACGACGAGCAGTACTTC.

The V gene is TRBV2, the J gene TRBJ2-7, with 8 nucleotides matching TRBD1. V was clipped by 10 bases and J by 1 base; unmatched bases: 6. This CDR3 is 13 amino acids long. Germline CDR1 reads SNHLY; CDR2 reads FYNNEI. CDR3 amino acids: CATWGTGSYEQYF. CDR3 nucleotide sequence: TGTGCCACCTGGGGGACAGGTTCCTACGAGCAGTACTTC.

The chain combines TRBV7-9 with TRBJ2-7; D not resolved. CDR1 and CDR2 (germline): SEHNR, FQNEAQ (reference sequence). Trimming left V 3 bases short and J 2 bases short, with 5 bases between. This CDR3 is 12 amino acids long. The CDR3 sequence: CASSLGAYEQYF. The CDR3 DNA follows: TGTGCCAGCAGCTTGGGCGCCTACGAGCAGTACTTC.

The chain couples TRBV5-1 to TRBJ1-4; unclear D gene. The germline V gene encodes CDR1 SGHRS and CDR2 YFSETQ. The CDR3 length is 15 residues. Trimming cost V 4 bases and J 1 base, with 11 bases left between them. In DNA, the CDR3 is TGCGCCAGCAGCATTAACCGAGGAACTAATGAAAAACTGTTTTTT. Amino acid sequence: CASSINRGTNEKLFF.

The J gene is TRBJ2-7, the V gene TRBV5-1; the D gene is possibly TRBD2 (6 bases). Germline V gene lookup returns CDR1 SGHRS and CDR2 YFSETQ. The V gene lost 4 bases and the J gene lost 1 base, with 9 bases spanning the gap. The CDR3 consists of 13 residues. Written as DNA, the CDR3 is TGCGCCAGCAGCGGGGGACTTTCCTACGAGCAGTACTTC. This codes for CASSGGLSYEQYF.